These 26 T cell receptor beta chains were sequenced from one sample in a study of glioma-infiltrating T cells after dendritic cell vaccination. The sample's time point: after dendritic cell vaccination, including at tumor progression/relapse. Only in-frame clones appear in the TCRdb table, and some are missing; sequencing was by immunoSEQ multiplex PCR. The sample contains some 91,000 clones, about 81% of which appear only once. The specimen was blood, collected after dendritic cell vaccination. These receptors came from a human donor with glioblastoma.

This chain connects TRBV13 to TRBJ1-1; possible D gene TRBD1, 5 bases. The CDR3 has 13 amino acids. Trimming took off 0 bases at V and 7 bases at J, with 9 bases between the two ends. The germline V gene encodes CDR1 PRHDT and CDR2 FYEKMQ (reference sequence). The CDR3 DNA reads as TGTGCCAGCAGCTTAGGTCAGGGTAGTGAAGCTTTCTTT. Translated, it gives CASSLGQGSEAFF.

The genes are TRBV7-7 and TRBJ2-7, with D perhaps matching TRBD2 (6 bases). With 1 base removed from V and 7 bases from J, the gap between germline ends came to 14 bases. CDR3 length: 14 amino acids. CDR1 and CDR2 (germline): SSHAT, FNYEAQ (reference sequence). The chain's CDR3 is CASSLDGGAGEQYF. In DNA form, the CDR3 reads TGTGCCAGCAGCTTAGATGGAGGGGCGGGGGAGCAGTACTTC.

The chain links TRBV29-1 to TRBJ1-1; D call uncertain. This CDR3 spans 13 amino acids. Germline loops: CDR1 SQVTM, CDR2 ANQGSEA. Trimming removed 3 bases from V and 1 base from J, with 9 bases in between. The CDR3 DNA reads TGCAGCGTTGAGGTGAGGGAGAACACTGAAGCTTTCTTT. Its translation: CSVEVRENTEAFF.

The chain is built from TRBV5-4 and TRBJ2-1; maybe TRBD2 (5 bases). With 0 bases removed from V and 0 bases from J, the gap between germline ends came to 7 bases. The CDR3 runs to 15 residues. Germline assignment: CDR1 SGHNT and CDR2 YYREEE (reference sequence). The CDR3 loop reads CASSLGGSSYNEQFF. The DNA of the CDR3 is TGTGCCAGCAGCTTGGGTGGGAGCTCCTACAATGAGCAGTTCTTC.

This clone showed up just once. This chain connects TRBV30 to TRBJ2-2; the match to TRBD2 covers 9 bases. V lost 2 bases and J lost 5; bases outside the gene matches: 6. The CDR3 contains 15 residues. Germline V lookup: CDR1 GTSNPN, CDR2 SVGIG (reference sequence). The CDR3 DNA is TGTGCCTGGAGTTTTGGCGGGGGGGGGACCGGGGAGCTGTTTTTT. Its translation: CAWSFGGGGTGELFF.

Turning to this clone: Other nucleotide sequences in the sample specify the same CDR3. V gene TRBV27 combines with J gene TRBJ2-1; D unresolved. V was pared by 6 bases and J by 4 bases, with 10 bases between. This CDR3 is built from 13 residues. Germline loops: CDR1 MNHEY, CDR2 SMNVEV (reference sequence). CDR3 residues: CASSPGSYNEQFF. CDR3 DNA sequence: TGTGCCAGCAGCCCCGGGTCTTACAATGAGCAGTTCTTC.

The chain joins TRBV27 to TRBJ2-3, with D tentatively TRBD2 (5 bases). CDR1 is MNHEY, CDR2 SMNVEV, per germline (reference sequence). CDR3 size: 13 residues. V lost 5 bases and J 3 bases, leaving 9 bases between the germline ends. DNA for the CDR3: TGTGCCAGCAGTCCCCGGGGAACAGATACGCAGTATTTT. It specifies CASSPRGTDTQYF.

The chain uses TRBV6-6 and TRBJ2-1; 7 bases align to TRBD1. The V and J ends lost 6 bases and 0 bases, in that order; junction bases with no gene match: 5. The CDR3 is 15 amino acids. The V gene's germline CDR1 is MNHNY and CDR2 SVGAGI (reference sequence). The CDR3 nucleotides are TGTGCCAGCAGCCTCCGGGACAGCTCCTACAATGAGCAGTTCTTC. It translates to CASSLRDSSYNEQFF.

The genes are TRBV10-3 and TRBJ2-5; 10 nucleotides match TRBD2. The germline CDR1 and CDR2 sequences are ENHRY and SYGVKD. The CDR3 has 18 amino acids. V lost 3 bases, J lost 3 bases, and 13 bases stayed unmatched. CDR3 loop: CAISDPGDVAGGKETQYF. CDR3 nucleotide sequence: TGTGCCATCAGTGACCCTGGGGATGTAGCGGGGGGAAAAGAGACCCAGTACTTC.

This sequence joins TRBV13 and TRBJ2-5, with TRBD2 matching 7 bases. Germline V lookup: CDR1 PRHDT, CDR2 FYEKMQ (reference sequence). J gave up 5 bases and V 3 bases, and 18 bases lay outside the gene matches. This CDR3 comprises 18 residues. This CDR3 is CASSFSGSLLQGGETQYF. In DNA, the CDR3 is TGTGCCAGCAGCTTTAGCGGGTCTCTACTTCAGGGAGGGGAGACCCAGTACTTC.

This clone was counted a single time. The CDR3 reads CASSLVEGETQYF. In DNA form, the CDR3 reads TGTGCCAGCAGCTTAGTTGAGGGTGAGACCCAGTACTTC. The V call is TRBV7-2, the J call TRBJ2-5; D possibly corresponds to TRBD2 (5 bases). The CDR3 sequence is 13 residues long. V lost 1 base to trimming and J lost 5 bases, with 8 bases between them. Germline assignment: CDR1 SGHTA and CDR2 FQGNSA.

This chain joins TRBV29-1 and TRBJ2-1; TRBD2 matches 8 bases. The germline V gene encodes CDR1 SQVTM and CDR2 ANQGSEA. The CDR3 is made up of 11 amino acids. Unmatched junction bases numbered 2, after V lost 1 base and J lost 12 bases. CDR3 residues: CSVEAGGPQFF. The DNA of the CDR3 is TGCAGCGTTGAAGCGGGAGGGCCGCAGTTCTTC.

This clone was observed a handful of times. The chain combines TRBV27 with TRBJ1-3, with TRBD1 matching over 7 bases. Per the germline V gene, CDR1 is MNHEY and CDR2 is SMNVEV (reference sequence). This CDR3 is built from 15 residues. The ends lost 5 bases at V and 0 bases at J; junction bases unmatched: 4. The CDR3 sequence: CASSVDRDSGNTIYF. In DNA, the CDR3 is TGTGCCAGCAGTGTCGACAGGGACTCTGGAAACACCATATATTTT.

The chain recombines TRBV30 with TRBJ1-2; a possible D gene is TRBD1 (6 bases). This CDR3 has 14 amino acids. Germline V lookup: CDR1 GTSNPN, CDR2 SVGIG (reference sequence). V lost 0 bases and J lost 4, with 12 bases in between. CDR3 sequence (DNA): TGTGCCTGGAGTGTTTTAGGGACAAGCTATGGCTACACCTTC. This encodes CAWSVLGTSYGYTF.

The chain recombines TRBV14 with TRBJ2-2; D is unresolved. The germline CDR1 and CDR2 sequences are SGHDN and FVKESK. V lost 1 base and J 7 bases, leaving 7 bases between the germline ends. The CDR3 contains 13 residues. The CDR3 protein is CASSQVLNGELFF. DNA for the CDR3: TGTGCCAGCAGCCAAGTTCTAAACGGGGAGCTGTTTTTT.

The V and J genes are TRBV6-6 and TRBJ1-2; 9 positions match TRBD1. V lost 4 bases and J lost 7; bases outside the gene matches: 7. Looked up from germline, CDR1 is MNHNY and CDR2 is SVGAGI (reference sequence). The CDR3 has 14 amino acids. CDR3 coding DNA: TGTGCCAGCAGTTCTATACAGGGGGCGCTTGGCTACACCTTC. Amino acids: CASSSIQGALGYTF.

This clone was detected once. The J gene is TRBJ2-7, the V gene TRBV18; possible D gene TRBD1, 6 bases. Trimming took off 4 bases at V and 3 bases at J, with 7 bases between the two ends. The germline V gene has CDR1 KGHSH and CDR2 LQKENI. The CDR3 runs 12 residues. CDR3 loop: CASSQDSYEQYV. In DNA, the CDR3 is TGTGCCAGCTCACAGGACAGCTACGAGCAGTACGTC.

This clone has only one observation. The chain combines TRBV27 with TRBJ2-7; TRBD2 might be the D (5 bases). The CDR3 consists of 14 residues. Germline CDR1 and CDR2: MNHEY and SMNVEV (reference sequence). The V end lost 8 bases, the J end lost 4 bases, and 18 bases lay between the germline ends. The DNA for the CDR3 is TGTGCCAGCGGAAAGACCGGGATGGGGTACGAGCAGTACTTC. Protein product: CASGKTGMGYEQYF.

The table lists this clone with a few counts. V and J are TRBV19 and TRBJ2-7; 12 bases align to TRBD2. There are 19 residues in the CDR3. CDR1 and CDR2 (germline): LNHDA, SQIVND (reference sequence). V lost 7 bases to trimming and J lost 0 bases; unmatched junction nucleotides: 16. The chain's CDR3 is CASTCNPRTSGNYSYEQYV. In DNA form, the CDR3 reads TGTGCCAGTACCTGTAACCCCCGGACTAGCGGGAACTACTCCTACGAGCAGTACGTC.

By share, this clone counts as large. The chain links TRBV2 to TRBJ2-2, with 15 bases aligning to TRBD2. The CDR3 has 17 amino acids. The germline V gene encodes CDR1 SNHLY and CDR2 FYNNEI. J was trimmed by 4 bases and V by 6 bases; bases with no gene match: 6. The CDR3 loop reads CASRGLAGGQTTGELFF. The DNA of the CDR3 is TGTGCCAGCAGAGGACTAGCGGGGGGGCAGACCACCGGGGAGCTGTTTTTT.

This chain uses TRBV5-1 with TRBJ1-1, with 8 bases aligning to TRBD1. This CDR3 has 17 residues. Germline V gene sequence: CDR1 SGHRS, CDR2 YFSETQ. V trimming: 4 bases; J trimming: 5 bases; junction bases outside the gene matches: 16. The CDR3 nucleotides read TGCGCCAGCAGCCCCGGACAGGGACGAATGAGAGGTACTGAAGCTTTCTTT. This codes for CASSPGQGRMRGTEAFF.

This clone was detected only once. The chain employs TRBV4-1 and TRBJ2-5; D perhaps matches TRBD2 (6 bases). Per germline, CDR1 MGHRA and CDR2 YSYEKL. V lost 0 bases and J 2 bases, leaving 10 bases between the germline ends. This CDR3 contains 15 residues. The CDR3 bases are TGCGCCAGCAGCCAAGATCGGGGGAAGCAAGAGACCCAGTACTTC. This encodes CASSQDRGKQETQYF.

V usage is TRBV6-5 and J usage is TRBJ2-7; TRBD1 matches 9 bases. The CDR3 loop spans 14 amino acids. V lost 6 bases and J lost 8; bases outside the gene matches: 11. Looked up from germline, CDR1 is MNHEY and CDR2 is SVGAGI. CDR3 amino acids: CASREQGASVKQYV. Here the CDR3 DNA reads TGTGCCAGCAGGGAACAGGGGGCCTCCGTCAAGCAGTACGTC.

The chain uses TRBV5-1 and TRBJ2-1; D might be TRBD1 (6 bases). This CDR3 comprises 17 residues. Trimming took 4 bases from V and 1 from J, leaving 18 bases between them. The germline gives CDR1 SGHRS, CDR2 YFSETQ. CDR3 bases: TGCGCCAGCAGCAGAAGCACAGGGCCCGGGTCCTACAATGAGCAGTTCTTC. This gives the protein CASSRSTGPGSYNEQFF.

The chain employs TRBV28 and TRBJ2-7; D possibly corresponds to TRBD1 (5 bases). Germline assignment: CDR1 MDHEN and CDR2 SYDVKM. This CDR3 has 16 residues. V gave up 4 bases and J gave up 2 bases, with 18 bases separating them. The CDR3 is CASSSVTRRDPYEQYF. Here the CDR3 DNA reads TGTGCCAGCAGTTCAGTAACACGCAGGGATCCCTACGAGCAGTACTTC.

The chain employs TRBV6-5 and TRBJ1-1, with D possibly being TRBD1 (5 bases). V was pared by 6 bases and J by 0 bases, with 11 bases between. The length of the CDR3 is 14 residues. The germline V gene has CDR1 MNHEY and CDR2 SVGAGI. CDR3 coding DNA: TGTGCCAGCAGAACGGGGGGAGTGAACACTGAAGCTTTCTTT. The encoded protein is CASRTGGVNTEAFF.